The 10 T cell receptor beta chains below come from one sample, sequenced in a study of blood T cell repertoires in COVID-19. The repertoire was sequenced with immunoSEQ multiplex PCR; TCRdb's copy has only in-frame clones and lacks some. This sample has just under 250,000 clones, with roughly 91% found just once. The sample was PBMCs or T cells enriched from blood (not recorded which). The receptors were sampled from a woman in her twenties or thirties who had recovered from COVID-19.

On this clone itself: At one end the junction does not follow the germline gene, possibly because of a read error. This sample also contains other DNA sequences that code for the same CDR3. V gene TRBV7-9 combines with J gene TRBJ1-2; TRBD1 aligns across 7 bases. Germline CDR1 is SEHNR and CDR2 is FQNEAQ (reference sequence). The CDR3 length is 14 residues. The CDR3 DNA is TGCGCCAGCAGCTTAGTAGAGGGGGCGGAGGGCTACACCTTC. This translates into CASSLVEGAEGYTF.

The CDR3 coding sequence is TGTGCCAGCAGGCCAGGGATTCCCTATGGCTACACCTTC. Translating gives CASRPGIPYGYTF. This chain uses TRBV7-2 with TRBJ1-2, with D possibly matching TRBD1 (5 bases). Trimming stripped 6 bases from V and 4 bases from J, with 12 bases between. Germline V gene sequence: CDR1 SGHTA, CDR2 FQGNSA. This CDR3 is built from 13 residues.

The J gene is TRBJ1-1, the V gene TRBV6-5; D call uncertain. Germline CDR1 MNHEY, CDR2 SVGAGI. The ends were cut back, 5 bases at V and 5 bases at J, with 15 bases in the middle. This CDR3 contains 14 residues. The CDR3 DNA reads as TGTGCCAGCAGTCTGAGTGCCGGCGGGACTGAAGCTTTCTTT. Translating gives CASSLSAGGTEAFF.

This clone was found once. V and J are TRBV9 and TRBJ2-5, with 10 bases identical to TRBD2. The CDR3 extends over 17 amino acids. Per germline, CDR1 SGDLS and CDR2 YYNGEE. V lost 2 bases and J lost 5; bases outside the gene matches: 12. CDR3 protein: CASSVQAGGPAGETQYF. The CDR3 DNA follows: TGTGCCAGCAGCGTTCAAGCGGGAGGGCCGGCGGGGGAGACCCAGTACTTC.

The chain links TRBV24-1 to TRBJ1-2; D remains ambiguous. V lost 4 bases, J lost 4 bases, and 12 bases lay in between. Per the germline V gene, CDR1 is KGHDR and CDR2 is SFDVKD. The CDR3 loop spans 14 amino acids. CDR3 coding DNA: TGTGCCACCAGTGACTCCGGGAGCCCCTATGGCTACACCTTC. Translating gives CATSDSGSPYGYTF.

The J gene is TRBJ1-1, the V gene TRBV4-3; D is unclear. V was pared by 1 base and J by 4 bases, with 10 bases between. CDR1 and CDR2 from the germline V gene are LGHNA and YSLEER. The CDR3 runs 14 residues. As DNA, the CDR3 is TGCGCCAGCAGCCAAGGGGCTCGGGGCACTGAAGCTTTCTTT. This codes for CASSQGARGTEAFF.

V is TRBV6-6 and J is TRBJ2-7; 7 bases match TRBD2. CDR3 length equals 15 residues. Germline V lookup: CDR1 MNHNY, CDR2 SVGAGI (reference sequence). Trimming took 0 bases from V and 6 from J; bases not matched to a gene: 8. CDR3 nucleotide sequence: TGTGCCAGCAGTTACTCGGGGGAGGGGTATTCCGAGCAGTACTTC. This translates into CASSYSGEGYSEQYF.

This clone was observed at least ten times. The rearrangement uses TRBV9 and TRBJ2-2, with 12 bases aligning to TRBD2. Germline CDR1 is SGDLS and CDR2 is YYNGEE. V dropped 5 bases and J dropped 5; count of bases not matched to a gene: 10. The length of the CDR3 is 17 residues. CDR3 amino acids: CASRGSTSGSRTGELFF. CDR3 nucleotides: TGTGCCAGCAGAGGGTCGACTAGCGGGAGTCGAACCGGGGAGCTGTTTTTT.

This clone was counted between two and nine times. This CDR3 is CASSLSGEQYF. CDR3 sequence (DNA): TGTGCCAGCAGCTTATCGGGCGAGCAGTACTTC. V and J are TRBV7-2 and TRBJ2-7; D is unresolved. The CDR3 runs to 11 residues. Germline V lookup: CDR1 SGHTA, CDR2 FQGNSA. V was trimmed by 2 bases and J by 6 bases, leaving 5 bases between them.

The chain employs TRBV19 and TRBJ2-3, with D possibly being TRBD1 (5 bases). Germline V gene data show CDR1 as LNHDA and CDR2 as SQIVND (reference sequence). This CDR3 is built from 12 residues. V lost 4 bases and J lost 4, with 6 bases in between. The CDR3 DNA reads as TGTGCCAGTAGTACGACAGCAGATACGCAGTATTTT. Protein product: CASSTTADTQYF.